These T cell receptor beta chains were read from a single sample in a study of a mutant IDH1 vaccine in newly diagnosed glioma. These receptors are not linked to any known antigen. Only in-frame clones appear in the TCRdb table, and some are missing; sequencing was by immunoSEQ multiplex PCR. The table has approximately 80,000 clones, roughly 90% seen once. The sequences come from PBMCs, collected from a glioma patient whose treatment included an IDH1 peptide vaccine. These receptors originate from a woman between 50 and 59 years old with glioma. CDR3s include the opening cysteine and the closing phenylalanine or tryptophan. A D gene is named only where the DNA matches it firmly. Size values are once, few and many counts, or a class for expanded clones, and some rows have none.

TRBJ2-7 - TRBV7-9 - CASRAGAQYEQYF TGTGCCAGCAGGGCCGGCGCCCAATACGAGCAGTACTTC
TRBJ2-5 - TRBV7-7 - CASSFGSRSEGETQYF TGTGCTAGCAGCTTTGGGAGTCGATCCGAGGGGGAGACCCAGTACTTC
TRBJ1-2 - TRBV28 - CASSFGQNYGYTF TGTGCCAGCAGTTTTGGACAGAACTATGGCTACACCTTC
TRBJ1-1 - TRBV7-9 - CASRVIEGGTEAFF TGTGCCAGCAGAGTGATCGAAGGCGGCACTGAAGCTTTCTTT
TRBJ1-2 - TRBV19 - CASQETAWYGYTF TGTGCCAGTCAAGAAACAGCGTGGTATGGCTACACCTTC
TRBJ1-5 TRBD1 TRBV28 - CASSSTGGAQPQHF TGTGCCAGCAGTTCCACAGGGGGAGCTCAGCCCCAGCATTTT
TRBJ2-1 TRBD2 TRBV2 - CASSEALGLGNNEQFF TGTGCCAGCAGTGAAGCGCTAGGACTAGGGAACAATGAGCAGTTCTTC
TRBJ1-2 - TRBV5-4 - CASAQGGVNYGYTF TGTGCCAGCGCACAGGGCGGGGTCAACTATGGCTACACCTTC
TRBJ2-2 - TRBV5-1 - CASSQVDMGLATGELFF TGCGCCAGCAGCCAAGTAGATATGGGTCTAGCTACCGGGGAGCTGTTTTTT
TRBJ2-7 - TRBV9 - CASSVGEGAREQYF TGTGCCAGCAGCGTAGGGGAGGGGGCACGCGAGCAGTACTTC
TRBJ2-5 - TRBV12-5 - CASWTVGRQETQYF TGTGCTAGCTGGACAGTCGGAAGGCAAGAGACCCAGTACTTC
TRBJ1-1 TRBD1 TRBV7-9 - CASSFYRGSKAFF TGTGCCAGCAGCTTCTACAGGGGGTCTAAAGCTTTCTTT
TRBJ2-7 - TRBV27 - CASSLDLMGEQYF TGTGCCAGCAGTTTAGACCTCATGGGCGAGCAGTACTTC
TRBJ2-2 - TRBV28 - CASSWLNTGELFF TGTGCCAGTTCCTGGTTGAACACCGGGGAGCTGTTTTTT
TRBJ2-2 TRBD2 TRBV29-1 - CSGGTSSTTGELFF TGCAGCGGGGGGACTAGCTCAACCACCGGGGAGCTGTTTTTT
TRBJ2-7 - TRBV19 - CASSIRPGGHEQYF TGTGCCAGTAGTATTCGACCGGGCGGGCACGAGCAGTACTTC
TRBJ1-1 - TRBV2 few CASRTLRGYAFF TGTGCCAGCAGAACTCTAAGGGGTTACGCTTTCTTT
TRBJ1-1 TRBD1 TRBV27 - CASGLRQGNTEAFF TGTGCCAGCGGGCTAAGACAGGGGAACACTGAAGCTTTCTTT
TRBJ2-3 TRBD2 TRBV7-2 - CASSLIAGGAGDTQYF TGTGCCAGCAGCTTAATCGCGGGAGGAGCCGGAGATACGCAGTATTTT
TRBJ2-6 TRBD2 TRBV7-7 - CASGDGPSGANVLTF TGTGCTAGCGGGGACGGACCCTCTGGGGCCAACGTCCTGACTTTC
TRBJ2-7 - TRBV19 - CASSSPRGQAYEQYF TGTGCCAGTAGTAGCCCTCGGGGGCAAGCCTACGAGCAGTACTTC
TRBJ1-2 - TRBV28 once CASSLDTNYGYTF TGTGCCAGCAGTTTGGACACCAACTATGGCTACACCTTC
TRBJ2-2 - TRBV11-2 once CASSLDYSGFGGELFF TGTGCCAGCAGCTTAGATTACTCCGGGTTTGGCGGGGAGCTGTTTTTT
TRBJ2-7 TRBD1 TRBV28 - CASSPPGQRGYEQYF TGTGCCAGCAGCCCTCCGGGACAGAGGGGGTACGAGCAGTACTTC
TRBJ1-1 TRBD1 TRBV2 - CASSERQGFGTEAFF TGTGCCAGCAGTGAGCGACAGGGTTTTGGCACTGAAGCTTTCTTT
TRBJ2-7 TRBD2 TRBV27 - CASSLWPSGRYEQYF TGTGCCAGCAGTTTATGGCCTAGCGGGAGGTACGAGCAGTACTTC
TRBJ1-4 - TRBV18 - CASSPNPGQDNEKLFF TGTGCCAGCTCACCAAATCCGGGCCAGGATAATGAAAAACTGTTTTTT
TRBJ2-7 - TRBV18 - CASSGQRYEQYF TGTGCCAGCTCCGGACAGCGCTACGAGCAGTACTTC
TRBJ2-5 - TRBV9 - CASSVLGRPQETQYF TGTGCCAGCAGCGTATTAGGGCGGCCGCAAGAGACCCAGTACTTC
TRBJ2-3 TRBD2 TRBV28 - CASSGLAIDTQYF TGTGCCAGCAGTGGACTAGCAATAGATACGCAGTATTTT
TRBJ2-7 - TRBV10-3 - CATLKDPGTGLYEQYF TGTGCCACTTTGAAAGATCCTGGGACGGGGCTTTACGAGCAGTACTTC
TRBJ2-5 - TRBV6-1 - CASSEMGQETQYF TGTGCCAGCAGTGAAATGGGGCAAGAGACCCAGTACTTC
TRBJ1-2 TRBD1 TRBV27 - CASSQVLGQGAYTF TGTGCCAGCAGTCAAGTCTTAGGACAGGGGGCCTACACCTTC
TRBJ2-7 - TRBV2 - CASLGPPPSYEQYF TGTGCCAGCCTGGGTCCTCCCCCCTCCTACGAGCAGTACTTC
TRBJ2-1 - TRBV5-6 - CASSLSIRSNEQFF TGTGCCAGCAGCTTATCGATTAGAAGCAATGAGCAGTTCTTC
TRBJ2-1 - TRBV7-8 - CASSPDFEGTSLF TGTGCCAGCAGCCCTGACTTCGAGGGCACGTCTCTCTTC
TRBJ1-1 - TRBV6-6 - CASSYPPGRQGTEAFF TGTGCCAGCAGTTACCCCCCAGGTAGGCAGGGGACTGAAGCTTTCTTT
TRBJ1-4 TRBD1 TRBV15 - CATSRGQGTNEKLFF TGTGCCACCAGCAGAGGACAGGGGACTAATGAAAAACTGTTTTTT
TRBJ2-3 TRBD2 TRBV5-1 - CASTSGRASDTQYF TGCGCCAGCACTAGCGGGAGGGCCTCAGATACGCAGTATTTT
TRBJ1-5 TRBD1 TRBV9 - CASSVLRQGRVMSNQPQHF TGTGCCAGCAGCGTCCTCCGACAGGGAAGGGTGATGAGCAATCAGCCCCAGCATTTT
TRBJ1-4 - TRBV28 - CASSLLGLANEKLFF TGTGCCAGCAGTTTATTGGGGCTGGCTAATGAAAAACTGTTTTTT
TRBJ2-1 - TRBV5-1 - CASVGQTQNNEQFF TGCGCCAGCGTTGGACAGACCCAAAACAATGAGCAGTTCTTC
TRBJ1-6 - TRBV19 - CASSTANTARSPLHF TGTGCCAGTAGTACCGCCAACACAGCCAGATCACCCCTCCACTTT
TRBJ1-3 - TRBV25-1 once CASSEGLFSGNTIYF TGTGCCAGCAGTGAAGGTCTGTTCTCTGGAAACACCATATATTTT
TRBJ1-2 - TRBV28 - CASSLNYGYTF TGTGCCAGCAGCCTCAACTATGGCTACACCTTC
TRBJ2-2 - TRBV21-1 - CASSPEAPSAGELFF TGTGCCAGCAGTCCCGAGGCCCCATCGGCCGGGGAGCTGTTTTTT
TRBJ2-3 TRBD2 TRBV10-3 - CAILAGGTDTQYF TGTGCCATCTTGGCGGGAGGAACAGATACGCAGTATTTT
TRBJ2-1 - TRBV9 - CASSVAGAYNEQFF TGTGCCAGCAGCGTAGCTGGCGCCTACAATGAGCAGTTCTTC
TRBJ2-2 - TRBV28 - CASSFPQDRIDTGELFF TGTGCCAGCAGTTTCCCCCAGGACAGAATTGACACCGGGGAGCTGTTTTTT
TRBJ2-2 - TRBV19 - CASSIEKGELFF TGTGCCAGTAGTATAGAAAAGGGGGAGCTGTTTTTT
TRBJ1-1 - TRBV19 - CASSISETRNTEAFF TGTGCCAGTAGTATAAGCGAGACGAGGAACACTGAAGCTTTCTTT
TRBJ2-1 - TRBV14 - CASSTGREQFF TGTGCCAGCAGCACAGGCCGGGAGCAGTTCTTC
TRBJ2-2 - TRBV2 - CAILVGANTGELFF TGTGCCATTTTGGTAGGGGCGAACACCGGGGAGCTGTTTTTT
TRBJ1-1 - TRBV7-9 once CASSLVRTVRTTEAFF TGTGCCAGCAGCTTAGTTCGGACAGTCCGGACCACTGAAGCTTTCTTT
TRBJ2-2 - TRBV9 - CASSVGTPDTGELFF TGTGCCAGCAGCGTAGGGACTCCCGACACCGGGGAGCTGTTTTTT
TRBJ1-1 - TRBV11-3 once CASSLGANTEAFF TGTGCCAGCAGCTTGGGGGCGAACACTGAAGCTTTCTTT
TRBJ2-1 TRBD2 TRBV9 - CASSVAASGSDEQFF TGTGCCAGCAGCGTAGCGGCTAGCGGGAGTGATGAGCAGTTCTTC
TRBJ1-1 - TRBV28 - CATREANTEAFF TGTGCCACCAGGGAGGCGAACACTGAAGCTTTCTTT
TRBJ1-1 - TRBV9 - CASSVGGVGTEAFF TGTGCCAGCAGCGTAGGAGGGGTGGGCACTGAAGCTTTCTTT
TRBJ2-7 - TRBV18 - CASSPARPHEQYF TGTGCCAGCTCACCAGCACGGCCCCACGAGCAGTACTTC